This T cell receptor beta chain was retrieved from a study of T cells in Graves' hyperthyroidism and ophthalmopathy. This clonotype was seen only a few times. The germline gives CDR1 SQVTM, CDR2 ANQGSEA. V shed 4 bases, J shed 7 bases, and the junction held 11 bases outside the gene matches. The CDR3 contains 14 residues. Amplification targeted TCR beta CDR3 regions from RNA transcripts. RT-PCR in the first round (using the HTBI primer set) targeted the TCR CDR3. TCRdb reprocessed the multiplex PCR reads via MiXCR and lists one record per CDR3 protein. The repertoire holds roughly 350,000 distinct CDR3 sequences, with roughly an eighth as singletons.

Sequenced material: blood. The V and J genes are TRBV29-1 and TRBJ1-2; the match to TRBD1 covers 8 bases. This sequence originates from a middle-aged woman with Graves' ophthalmopathy. CDR3 protein: CSVGTSDRAAGYTF. CDR3 DNA: TGCAGCGTTGGTACCTCGGACAGGGCGGCTGGCTACACCTTC.